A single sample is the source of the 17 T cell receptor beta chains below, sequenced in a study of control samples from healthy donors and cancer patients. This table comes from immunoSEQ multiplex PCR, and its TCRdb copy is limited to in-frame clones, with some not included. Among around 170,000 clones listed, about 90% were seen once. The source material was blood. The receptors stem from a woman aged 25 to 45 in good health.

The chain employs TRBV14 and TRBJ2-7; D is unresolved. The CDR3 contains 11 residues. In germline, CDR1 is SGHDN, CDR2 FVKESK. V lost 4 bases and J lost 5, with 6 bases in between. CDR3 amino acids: CASSLGHEQYF. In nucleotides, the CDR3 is TGTGCCAGCAGCCTCGGGCACGAGCAGTACTTC.

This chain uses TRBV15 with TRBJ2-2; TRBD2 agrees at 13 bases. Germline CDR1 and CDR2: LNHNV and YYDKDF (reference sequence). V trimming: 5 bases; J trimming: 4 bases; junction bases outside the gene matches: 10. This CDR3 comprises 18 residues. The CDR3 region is CATSGGWTSGSVTGELFF. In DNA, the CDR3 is TGTGCCACCAGCGGGGGATGGACTAGCGGGAGTGTCACCGGGGAGCTGTTTTTT.

The chain's CDR3 is CASRFTSGRADTQYF. The DNA for the CDR3 is TGTGCCAGCAGATTTACTAGCGGGAGGGCGGATACGCAGTATTTT. J is TRBJ2-3 and V is TRBV28; 13 nucleotides line up with TRBD2. The CDR3 length is 15 residues. Per germline, CDR1 MDHEN and CDR2 SYDVKM. V lost 6 bases to trimming and J lost 6 bases; unmatched junction nucleotides: 6.

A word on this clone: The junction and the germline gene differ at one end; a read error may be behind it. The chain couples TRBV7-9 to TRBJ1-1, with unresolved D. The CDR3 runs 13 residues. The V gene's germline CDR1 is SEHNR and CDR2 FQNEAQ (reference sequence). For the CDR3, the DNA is TGTGCCAGCAGCTTAGCTATGAACGCTGAAGCTTTCTTT. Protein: CASSLAMNAEAFF.

CDR3 protein: CAWSVGQSYNEQFF. The CDR3 nucleotides are TGTGCCTGGAGTGTGGGACAGAGCTACAATGAGCAGTTCTTC. The chain combines TRBV30 with TRBJ2-1; 7 nucleotides align to TRBD1. The trim removed 0 bases at V and 3 bases at J, leaving 2 bases unmatched. CDR3 size: 14 residues. Germline-derived CDR1 and CDR2 are GTSNPN and SVGIG (reference sequence).

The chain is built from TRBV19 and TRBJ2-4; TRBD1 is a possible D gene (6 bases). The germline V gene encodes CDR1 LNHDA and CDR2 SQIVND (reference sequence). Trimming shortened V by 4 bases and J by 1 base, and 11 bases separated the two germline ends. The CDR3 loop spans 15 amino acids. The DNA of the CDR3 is TGTGCCAGTAGTAAGGGGGACGTGGCCAAAAACATTCAGTACTTC. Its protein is CASSKGDVAKNIQYF.

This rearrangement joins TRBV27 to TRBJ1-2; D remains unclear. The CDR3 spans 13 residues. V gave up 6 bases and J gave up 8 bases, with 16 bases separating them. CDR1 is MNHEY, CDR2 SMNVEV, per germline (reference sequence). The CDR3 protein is CASSSSGGGGYTF. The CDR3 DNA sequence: TGTGCCAGCAGCTCCTCCGGCGGAGGCGGCTACACCTTC.

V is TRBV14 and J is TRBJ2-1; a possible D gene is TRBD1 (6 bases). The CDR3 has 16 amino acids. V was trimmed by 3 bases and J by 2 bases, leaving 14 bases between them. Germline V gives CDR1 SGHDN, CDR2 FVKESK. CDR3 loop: CASSHFYRDTYNEQFF. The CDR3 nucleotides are TGTGCCAGCAGCCACTTCTACCGGGACACCTACAATGAGCAGTTCTTC.

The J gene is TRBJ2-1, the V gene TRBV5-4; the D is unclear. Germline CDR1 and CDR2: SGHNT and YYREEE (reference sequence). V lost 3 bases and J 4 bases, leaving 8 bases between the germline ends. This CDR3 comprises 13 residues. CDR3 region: CASSSNLYNEQFF. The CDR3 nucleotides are TGTGCCAGCAGCTCGAACCTTTACAATGAGCAGTTCTTC.

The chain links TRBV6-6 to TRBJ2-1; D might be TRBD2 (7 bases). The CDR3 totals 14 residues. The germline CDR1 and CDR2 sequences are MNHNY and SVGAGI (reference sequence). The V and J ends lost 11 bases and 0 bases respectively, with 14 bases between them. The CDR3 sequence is CACGGYSSYNEQFF. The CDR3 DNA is TGTGCCTGCGGGGGCTATAGCTCCTACAATGAGCAGTTCTTC.

The CDR3 spells CASSPQRTSSTQETQYF. CDR3 nucleotides: TGTGCCAGCTCACCCCAGAGGACTAGCAGTACACAAGAGACCCAGTACTTC. The genes are TRBV18 and TRBJ2-5, with 8 bases identical to TRBD2. Germline lookup yields CDR1 KGHSH and CDR2 LQKENI. The CDR3 has 17 amino acids. V was pared by 3 bases and J by 2 bases, with 11 bases of the junction left unmatched.

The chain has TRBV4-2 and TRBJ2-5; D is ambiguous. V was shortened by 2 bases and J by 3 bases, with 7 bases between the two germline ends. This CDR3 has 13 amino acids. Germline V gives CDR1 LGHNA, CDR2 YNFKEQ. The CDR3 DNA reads TGTGCCAGCAGCCAAAACGGTAAAGAGACCCAGTACTTC. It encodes CASSQNGKETQYF.

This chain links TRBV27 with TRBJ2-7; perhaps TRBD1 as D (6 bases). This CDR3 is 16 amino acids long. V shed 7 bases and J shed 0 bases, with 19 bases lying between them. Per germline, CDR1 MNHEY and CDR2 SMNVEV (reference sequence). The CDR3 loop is CASNSDRSLYSYEQYF. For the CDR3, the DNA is TGTGCCAGCAACTCCGACAGGTCGTTATACTCCTACGAGCAGTACTTC.

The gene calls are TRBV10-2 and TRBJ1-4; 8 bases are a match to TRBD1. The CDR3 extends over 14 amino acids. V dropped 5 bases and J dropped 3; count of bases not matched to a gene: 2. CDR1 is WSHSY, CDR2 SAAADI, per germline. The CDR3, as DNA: TGCGCCAGCAGTCTGACAGGGGCTAATGAAAAACTGTTTTTT. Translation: CASSLTGANEKLFF.

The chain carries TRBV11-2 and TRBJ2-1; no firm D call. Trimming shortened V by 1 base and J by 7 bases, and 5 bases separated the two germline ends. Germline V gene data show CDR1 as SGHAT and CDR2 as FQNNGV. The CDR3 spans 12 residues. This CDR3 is CASSLGFNEQFF. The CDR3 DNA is TGTGCCAGCAGCTTAGGCTTTAATGAGCAGTTCTTC.

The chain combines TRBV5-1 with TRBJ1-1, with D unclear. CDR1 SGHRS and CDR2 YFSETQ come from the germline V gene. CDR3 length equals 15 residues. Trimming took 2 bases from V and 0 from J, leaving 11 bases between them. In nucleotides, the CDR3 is TGCGCCAGCAGCTTTCATGACGGAGTGAACACTGAAGCTTTCTTT. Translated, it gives CASSFHDGVNTEAFF.

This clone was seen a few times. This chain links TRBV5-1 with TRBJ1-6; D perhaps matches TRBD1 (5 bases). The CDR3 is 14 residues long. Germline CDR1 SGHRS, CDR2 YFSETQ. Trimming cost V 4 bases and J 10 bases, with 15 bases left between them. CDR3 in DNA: TGCGCCAGCAGCGGGGGTTTCCGGGACTCACCCCTCCACTTT. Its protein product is CASSGGFRDSPLHF.